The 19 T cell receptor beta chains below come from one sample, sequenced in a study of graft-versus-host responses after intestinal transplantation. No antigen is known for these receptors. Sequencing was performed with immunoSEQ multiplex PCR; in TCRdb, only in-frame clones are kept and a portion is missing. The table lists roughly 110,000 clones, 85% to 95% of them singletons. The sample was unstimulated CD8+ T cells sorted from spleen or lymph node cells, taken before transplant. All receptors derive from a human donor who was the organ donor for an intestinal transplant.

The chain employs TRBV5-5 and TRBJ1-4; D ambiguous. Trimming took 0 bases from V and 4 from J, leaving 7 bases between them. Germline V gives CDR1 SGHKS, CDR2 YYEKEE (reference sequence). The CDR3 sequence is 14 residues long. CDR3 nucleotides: TGTGCCAGCAGCTTGGGGAAACTTAATGAAAAACTGTTTTTT. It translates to CASSLGKLNEKLFF.

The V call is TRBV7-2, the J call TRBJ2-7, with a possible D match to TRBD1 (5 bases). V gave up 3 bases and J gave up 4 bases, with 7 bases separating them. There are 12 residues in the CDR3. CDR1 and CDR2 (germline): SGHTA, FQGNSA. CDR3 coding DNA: TGTGCCAGCAGCTTCCCAGGGTACGAGCAGTACTTC. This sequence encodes CASSFPGYEQYF.

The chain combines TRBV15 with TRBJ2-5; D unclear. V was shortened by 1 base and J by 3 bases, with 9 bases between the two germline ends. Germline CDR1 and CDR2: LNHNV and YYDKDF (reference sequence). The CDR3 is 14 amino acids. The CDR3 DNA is TGTGCCACCAGCAGAGCCCGTGACAAAGAGACCCAGTACTTC. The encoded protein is CATSRARDKETQYF.

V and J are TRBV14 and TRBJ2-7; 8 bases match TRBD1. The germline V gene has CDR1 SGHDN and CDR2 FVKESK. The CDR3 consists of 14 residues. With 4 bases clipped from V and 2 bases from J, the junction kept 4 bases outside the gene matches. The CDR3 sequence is CASSPGQGTYEQYF. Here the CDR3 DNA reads TGTGCCAGCAGCCCCGGACAGGGCACCTACGAGCAGTACTTC.

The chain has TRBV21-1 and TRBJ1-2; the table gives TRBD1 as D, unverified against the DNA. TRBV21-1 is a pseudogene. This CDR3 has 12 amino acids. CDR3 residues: CASSKTGRGYTF. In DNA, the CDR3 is TGTGCCAGCAGCAAGACAGGGAGGGGCTACACCTTC.

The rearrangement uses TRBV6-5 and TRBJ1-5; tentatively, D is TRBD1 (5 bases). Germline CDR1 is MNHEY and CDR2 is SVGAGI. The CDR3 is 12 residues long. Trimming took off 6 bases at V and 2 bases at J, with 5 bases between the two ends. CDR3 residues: CASRQGNQPQHF. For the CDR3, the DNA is TGTGCCAGCAGACAGGGCAATCAGCCCCAGCATTTT.

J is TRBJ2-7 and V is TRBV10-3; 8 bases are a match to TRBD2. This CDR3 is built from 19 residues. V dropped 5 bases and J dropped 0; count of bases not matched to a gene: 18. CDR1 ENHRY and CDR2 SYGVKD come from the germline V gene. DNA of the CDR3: TGTGCCATCAGTTCTGTGGCAGACTCTCTAGCGGGCTACTCCTACGAGCAGTACTTC. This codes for CAISSVADSLAGYSYEQYF.

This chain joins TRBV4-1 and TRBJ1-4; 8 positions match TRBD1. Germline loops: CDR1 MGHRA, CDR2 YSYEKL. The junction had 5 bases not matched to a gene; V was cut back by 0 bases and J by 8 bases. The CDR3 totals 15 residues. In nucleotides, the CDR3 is TGCGCCAGCAGCCAAGATTCAGGGGGCCTCGAAAAACTGTTTTTT. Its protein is CASSQDSGGLEKLFF.

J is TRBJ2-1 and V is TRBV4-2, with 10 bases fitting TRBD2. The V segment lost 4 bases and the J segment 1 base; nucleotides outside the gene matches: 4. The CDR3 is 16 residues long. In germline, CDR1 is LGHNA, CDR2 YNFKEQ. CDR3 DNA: TGTGCCAGCAGCCCCCTAGCGGGGGCTTCCTACAATGAGCAGTTCTTC. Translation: CASSPLAGASYNEQFF.

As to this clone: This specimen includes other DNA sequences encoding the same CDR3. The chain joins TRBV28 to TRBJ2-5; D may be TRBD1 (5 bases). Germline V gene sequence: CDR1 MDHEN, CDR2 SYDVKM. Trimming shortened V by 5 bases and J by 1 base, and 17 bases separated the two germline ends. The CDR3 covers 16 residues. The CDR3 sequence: CASSPIPRQFQETQYF. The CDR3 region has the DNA TGTGCCAGCAGTCCCATCCCGAGACAGTTCCAAGAGACCCAGTACTTC. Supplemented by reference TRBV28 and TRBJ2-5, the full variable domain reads DVKVTQSSRYLVKRTGEKVFLECVQDMDHENMFWYRQDPGLGLRLIYFSYDVKMKEKGDIPEGYSVSREKKERFSLILESASTNQTSMYLCASSPIPRQFQETQYFGPGTRLLVL.

The CDR3 here is CASSSWTETNEQFF. As DNA, the CDR3 is TGCGCCAGCAGTTCCTGGACGGAGACAAATGAGCAGTTCTTC. The chain has TRBV10-2 and TRBJ2-1; D is undetermined. V lost 5 bases and J lost 7, with 15 bases in between. The CDR3 is 14 residues long. Germline V gene lookup returns CDR1 WSHSY and CDR2 SAAADI.

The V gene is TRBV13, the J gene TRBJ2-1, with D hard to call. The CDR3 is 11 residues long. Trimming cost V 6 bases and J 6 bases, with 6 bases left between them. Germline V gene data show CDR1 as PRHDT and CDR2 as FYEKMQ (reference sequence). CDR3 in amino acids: CASSFTNEQFF. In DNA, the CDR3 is TGTGCCAGCAGTTTTACCAATGAGCAGTTCTTC. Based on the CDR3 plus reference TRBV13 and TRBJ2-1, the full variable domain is AAGVIQSPRHLIKEKRETATLKCYPIPRHDTVYWYQQGPGQDPQFLISFYEKMQSDKGSIPDRFSAQQFSDYHSELNMSSLELGDSALYFCASSFTNEQFFGPGTRLTVL.

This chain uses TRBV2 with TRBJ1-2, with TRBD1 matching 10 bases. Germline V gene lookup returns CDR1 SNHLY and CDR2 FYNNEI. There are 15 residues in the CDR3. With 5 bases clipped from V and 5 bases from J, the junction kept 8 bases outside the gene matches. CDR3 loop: CASSQPGQGRYGYTF. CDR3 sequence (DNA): TGTGCCAGCAGTCAACCGGGACAGGGGAGGTATGGCTACACCTTC.

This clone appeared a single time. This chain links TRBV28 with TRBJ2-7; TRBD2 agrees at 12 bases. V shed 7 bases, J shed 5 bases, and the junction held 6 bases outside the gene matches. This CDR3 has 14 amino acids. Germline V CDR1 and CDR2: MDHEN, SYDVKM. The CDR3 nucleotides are TGTGCCAGCAAGCAGACTAGCGGGAGACACGAGCAGTACTTC. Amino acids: CASKQTSGRHEQYF.

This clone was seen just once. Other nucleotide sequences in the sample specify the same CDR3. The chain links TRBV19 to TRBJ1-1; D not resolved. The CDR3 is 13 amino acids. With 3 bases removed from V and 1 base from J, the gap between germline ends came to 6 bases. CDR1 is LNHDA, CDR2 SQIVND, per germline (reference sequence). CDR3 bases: TGTGCCAGTAGTATTGGCAAGAACACTGAAGCTTTCTTT. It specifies CASSIGKNTEAFF.

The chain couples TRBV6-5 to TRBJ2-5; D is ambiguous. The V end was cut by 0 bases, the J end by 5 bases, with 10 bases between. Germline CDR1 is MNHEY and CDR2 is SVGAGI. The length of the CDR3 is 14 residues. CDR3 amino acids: CASSYSGSSETQYF. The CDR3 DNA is TGTGCCAGCAGTTACTCGGGTAGCTCGGAGACCCAGTACTTC.

CDR3 DNA: TGTGCCAGCAGCTCAGCCTCGGACGAGCAGTACTTC. Amino acid sequence: CASSSASDEQYF. The gene calls are TRBV5-6 and TRBJ2-7; no clear D gene. The CDR3 has 12 residues. Per germline, CDR1 SGHDT and CDR2 YYEEEE. V was clipped by 3 bases and J by 5 bases, with 9 bases between them.

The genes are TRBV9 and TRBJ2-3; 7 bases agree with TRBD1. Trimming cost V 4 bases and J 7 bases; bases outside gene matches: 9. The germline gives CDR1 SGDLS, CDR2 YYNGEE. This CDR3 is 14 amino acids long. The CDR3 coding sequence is TGTGCCAGCAGCCTCGAGGGGGCCACGAATACGCAGTATTTT. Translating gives CASSLEGATNTQYF.

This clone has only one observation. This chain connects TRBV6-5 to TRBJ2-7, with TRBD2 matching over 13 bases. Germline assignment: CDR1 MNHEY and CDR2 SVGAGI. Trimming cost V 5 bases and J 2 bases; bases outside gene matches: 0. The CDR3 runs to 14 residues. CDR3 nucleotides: TGTGCCAGCAGTGGGACTAGCGGGGCCTACGAGCAGTACTTC. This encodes CASSGTSGAYEQYF.